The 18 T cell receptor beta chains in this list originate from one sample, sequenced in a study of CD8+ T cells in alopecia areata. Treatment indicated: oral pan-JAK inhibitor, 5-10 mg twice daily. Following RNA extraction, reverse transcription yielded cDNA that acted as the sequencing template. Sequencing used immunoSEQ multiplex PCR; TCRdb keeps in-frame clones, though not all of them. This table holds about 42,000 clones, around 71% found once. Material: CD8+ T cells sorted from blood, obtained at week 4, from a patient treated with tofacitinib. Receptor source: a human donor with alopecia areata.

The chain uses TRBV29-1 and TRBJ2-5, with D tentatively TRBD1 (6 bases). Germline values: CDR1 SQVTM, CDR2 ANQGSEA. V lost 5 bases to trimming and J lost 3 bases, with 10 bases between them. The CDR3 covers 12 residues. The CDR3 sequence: CSVRAGEETQYF. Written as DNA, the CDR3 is TGCAGCGTTCGGGCAGGGGAAGAGACCCAGTACTTC. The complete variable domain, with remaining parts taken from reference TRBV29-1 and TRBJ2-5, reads SAVISQKPSRDICQRGTSLTIQCQVDSQVTMMFWYRQQPGQSLTLIATANQGSEATYESGFVIDKFPISRPNLTFSTLTVSNMSPEDSSIYLCSVRAGEETQYFGPGTRLLVL.

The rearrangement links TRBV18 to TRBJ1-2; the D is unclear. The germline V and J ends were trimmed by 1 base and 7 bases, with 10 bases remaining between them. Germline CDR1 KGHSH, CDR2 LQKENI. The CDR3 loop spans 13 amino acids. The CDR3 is CASSPRGMAGYTF. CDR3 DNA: TGTGCCAGCTCACCACGCGGGATGGCTGGCTACACCTTC.

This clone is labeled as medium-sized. In nucleotides, the CDR3 is TGTGCCAGCAGCTTGGTCCCGAGGGACGAGCAGTACTTC. This encodes CASSLVPRDEQYF. The gene calls are TRBV7-2 and TRBJ2-7; D might be TRBD2 (5 bases). CDR3 length equals 13 residues. The germline gives CDR1 SGHTA, CDR2 FQGNSA. V lost 3 bases, J lost 5 bases, and 11 bases lay in between.

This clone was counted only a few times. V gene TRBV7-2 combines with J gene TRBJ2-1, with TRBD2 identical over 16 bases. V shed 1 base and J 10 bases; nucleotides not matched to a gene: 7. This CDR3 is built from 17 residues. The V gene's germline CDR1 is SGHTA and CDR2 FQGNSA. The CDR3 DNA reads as TGTGCCAGCAGCTTAGGGGATCCGGGACTAGCGGGGGGGGAGCAGTTCTTC. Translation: CASSLGDPGLAGGEQFF.

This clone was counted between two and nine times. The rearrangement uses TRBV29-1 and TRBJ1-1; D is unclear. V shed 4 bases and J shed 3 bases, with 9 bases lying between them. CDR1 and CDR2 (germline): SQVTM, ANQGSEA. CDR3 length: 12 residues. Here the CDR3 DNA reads TGCAGCGTTGTGGAGATTTACACTGAAGCTTTCTTT. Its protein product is CSVVEIYTEAFF.

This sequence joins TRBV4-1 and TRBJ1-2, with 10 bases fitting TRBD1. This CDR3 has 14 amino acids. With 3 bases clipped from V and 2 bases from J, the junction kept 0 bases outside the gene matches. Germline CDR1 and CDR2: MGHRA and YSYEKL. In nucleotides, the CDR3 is TGCGCCAGCAGCCAGGACAGGGGGAACTATGGCTACACCTTC. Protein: CASSQDRGNYGYTF.

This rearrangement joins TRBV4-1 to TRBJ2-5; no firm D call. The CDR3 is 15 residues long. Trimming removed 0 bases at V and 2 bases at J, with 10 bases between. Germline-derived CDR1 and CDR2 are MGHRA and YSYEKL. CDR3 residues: CASSQDPHLQETQYF. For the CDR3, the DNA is TGCGCCAGCAGCCAAGATCCCCATCTTCAAGAGACCCAGTACTTC.

CDR3 coding DNA: TGCGCCAGCAGCCAGGAAGAAGGACAGCTGGGCTACGAGCAGTACTTC. Protein: CASSQEEGQLGYEQYF. The genes are TRBV4-3 and TRBJ2-7, with D perhaps matching TRBD1 (6 bases). CDR1 LGHNA and CDR2 YSLEER come from the germline V gene. V was clipped by 3 bases and J by 3 bases, with 18 bases between them. The CDR3 length is 16 residues.

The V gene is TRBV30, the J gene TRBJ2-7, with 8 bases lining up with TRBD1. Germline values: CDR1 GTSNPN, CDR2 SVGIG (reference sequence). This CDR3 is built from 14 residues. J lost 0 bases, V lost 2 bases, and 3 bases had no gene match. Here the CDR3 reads CAWSPGTGSYEQYF. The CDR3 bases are TGTGCCTGGAGTCCCGGGACAGGCTCCTACGAGCAGTACTTC.

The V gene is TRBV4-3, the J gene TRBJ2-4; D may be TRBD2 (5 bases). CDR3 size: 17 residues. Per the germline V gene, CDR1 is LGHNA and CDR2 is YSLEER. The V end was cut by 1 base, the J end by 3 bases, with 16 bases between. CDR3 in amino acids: CASSQGASGVGKNIQYF. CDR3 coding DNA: TGCGCCAGCAGCCAAGGGGCCTCCGGGGTAGGCAAAAACATTCAGTACTTC.

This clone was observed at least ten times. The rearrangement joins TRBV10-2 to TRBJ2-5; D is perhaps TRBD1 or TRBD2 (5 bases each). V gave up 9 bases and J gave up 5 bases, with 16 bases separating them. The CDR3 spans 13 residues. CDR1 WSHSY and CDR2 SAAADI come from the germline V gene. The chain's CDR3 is CASIRAGGETQYF. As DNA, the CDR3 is TGCGCCAGTATCAGGGCGGGTGGGGAGACCCAGTACTTC.

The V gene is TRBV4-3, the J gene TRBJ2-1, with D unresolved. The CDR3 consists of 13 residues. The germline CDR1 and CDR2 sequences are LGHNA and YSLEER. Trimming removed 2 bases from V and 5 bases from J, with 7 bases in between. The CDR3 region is CASSQSTNNEQFF. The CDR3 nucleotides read TGCGCCAGCAGCCAAAGTACTAACAATGAGCAGTTCTTC.

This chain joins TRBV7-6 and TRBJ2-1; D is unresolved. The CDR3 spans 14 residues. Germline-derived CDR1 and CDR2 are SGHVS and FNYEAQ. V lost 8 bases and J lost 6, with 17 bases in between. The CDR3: CASSEDESRNEQFF. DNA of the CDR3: TGTGCCAGCTCAGAGGACGAATCTCGCAATGAGCAGTTCTTC.

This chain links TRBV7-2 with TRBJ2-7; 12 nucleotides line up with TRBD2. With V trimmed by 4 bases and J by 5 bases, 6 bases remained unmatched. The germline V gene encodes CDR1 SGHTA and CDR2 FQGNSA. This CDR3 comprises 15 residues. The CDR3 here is CASSSLAGGPDEQYF. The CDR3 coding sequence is TGTGCCAGCAGCTCCCTAGCGGGGGGGCCAGACGAGCAGTACTTC.

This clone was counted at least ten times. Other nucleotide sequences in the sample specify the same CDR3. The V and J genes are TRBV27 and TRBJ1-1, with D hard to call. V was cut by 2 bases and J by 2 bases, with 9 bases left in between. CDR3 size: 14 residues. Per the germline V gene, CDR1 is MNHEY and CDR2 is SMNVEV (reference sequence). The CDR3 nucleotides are TGTGCCAGCAGTTTACGGCAGAGTAACACTGAAGCTTTCTTT. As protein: CASSLRQSNTEAFF.

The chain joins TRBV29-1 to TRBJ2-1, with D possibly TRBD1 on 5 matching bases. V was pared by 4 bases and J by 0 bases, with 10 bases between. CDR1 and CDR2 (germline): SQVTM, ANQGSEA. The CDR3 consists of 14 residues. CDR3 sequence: CSVVGRDSYNEQFF. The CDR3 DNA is TGCAGCGTTGTAGGCAGGGACTCCTACAATGAGCAGTTCTTC.

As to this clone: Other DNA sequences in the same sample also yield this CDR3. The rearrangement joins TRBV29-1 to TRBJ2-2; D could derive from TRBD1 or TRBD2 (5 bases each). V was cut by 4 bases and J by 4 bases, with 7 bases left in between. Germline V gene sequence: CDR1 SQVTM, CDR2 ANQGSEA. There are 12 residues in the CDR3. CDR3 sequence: CSVVRGTGELFF. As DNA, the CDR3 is TGCAGCGTTGTGAGGGGCACCGGGGAGCTGTTTTTT.

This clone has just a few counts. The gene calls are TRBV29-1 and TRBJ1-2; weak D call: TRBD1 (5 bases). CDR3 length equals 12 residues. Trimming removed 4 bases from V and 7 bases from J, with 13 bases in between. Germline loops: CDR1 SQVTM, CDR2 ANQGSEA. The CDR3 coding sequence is TGCAGCGTTGCTTCGGGGGGGACTGGCTACACCTTC. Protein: CSVASGGTGYTF.